This T cell receptor beta chain is from a study of blood T cell repertoires in COVID-19. Using immunoSEQ multiplex PCR, the repertoire was profiled, and TCRdb retains in-frame clones only, with some absent. The sample holds tens of thousands of clones; around 79% are singletons and the top ten take over 6.5%. CDR1 is SGHRS, CDR2 YFSETQ, per germline. Trimming cost V 3 bases and J 5 bases; bases outside gene matches: 6. The CDR3 is made up of 15 amino acids. This sequence originates from a man over 45 with COVID-19, enrolled during active disease. The sequenced material came from peripheral blood. The chain uses TRBV5-1 and TRBJ2-2, with TRBD1 matching 8 bases. CDR3 amino acids: CASSSGQVRTGELFF. The CDR3 region has the DNA TGCGCCAGCAGCTCGGGACAGGTCCGGACCGGGGAGCTGTTTTTT.